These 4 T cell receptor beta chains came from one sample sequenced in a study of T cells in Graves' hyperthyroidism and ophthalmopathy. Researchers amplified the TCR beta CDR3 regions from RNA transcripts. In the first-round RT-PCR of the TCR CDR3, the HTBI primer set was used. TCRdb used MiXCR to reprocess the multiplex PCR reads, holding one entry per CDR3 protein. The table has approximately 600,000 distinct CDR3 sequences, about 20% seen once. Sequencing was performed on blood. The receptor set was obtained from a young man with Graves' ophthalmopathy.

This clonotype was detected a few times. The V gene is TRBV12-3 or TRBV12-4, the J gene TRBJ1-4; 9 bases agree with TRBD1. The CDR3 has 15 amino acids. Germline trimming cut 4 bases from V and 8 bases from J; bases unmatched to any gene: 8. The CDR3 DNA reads TGTGCCAGCAGTTCTGACAGGGGGAGTGGAGAAAAACTGTTTTTT. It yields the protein CASSSDRGSGEKLFF.

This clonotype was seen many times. The CDR3 protein is CASSHGLAGGATQYF. CDR3 DNA sequence: TGTGCCAGCAGCCACGGACTAGCGGGAGGAGCTACGCAGTATTTT. V and J are TRBV7-3 and TRBJ2-3, with 14 bases fitting TRBD2. V lost 5 bases, J lost 8 bases, and 6 bases stayed unmatched. The CDR3 sequence is 15 residues long. The germline gives CDR1 SGHTA, CDR2 FQGTGA.

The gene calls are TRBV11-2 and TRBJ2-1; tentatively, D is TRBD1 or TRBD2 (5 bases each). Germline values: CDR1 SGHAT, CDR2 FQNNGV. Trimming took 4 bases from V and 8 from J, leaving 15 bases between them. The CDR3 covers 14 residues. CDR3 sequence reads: CASSWGLLSDEQFF. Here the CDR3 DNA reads TGTGCCAGCAGCTGGGGGTTGTTGAGCGATGAGCAGTTCTTC.

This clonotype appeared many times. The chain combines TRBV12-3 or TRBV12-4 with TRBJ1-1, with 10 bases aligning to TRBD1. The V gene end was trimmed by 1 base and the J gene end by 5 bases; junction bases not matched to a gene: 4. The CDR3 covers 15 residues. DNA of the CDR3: TGTGCCAGCAGTTTAGGGGGACAGGGGAGTACTGAAGCTTTCTTT. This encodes CASSLGGQGSTEAFF.